The 15 T cell receptor beta chains given below trace back to one sample, sequenced in a study of blood T cells in healthy people across ages. A second PCR of roughly 7 to 11 cycles used a sample-barcoded 5' primer and a J-beta primer mix. From the 5' RACE reads, TCRdb called clonotypes with MiXCR, one entry per CDR3 protein. There are 500,000 to 550,000 distinct CDR3 sequences in the sample; about 24% occur only once, and 8.7% lies in the top ten. These data also formed part of another study, on T cells of mothers and their children.

Sequenced material: blood. These receptors came from a boy between 10 and 17 years old in good health.

This clonotype was recorded a few times. The rearrangement links TRBV27 to TRBJ1-6; D is unresolved. CDR3 length: 14 residues. Trimming shortened V by 5 bases and J by 4 bases, and 9 bases separated the two germline ends. The germline V gene has CDR1 MNHEY and CDR2 SMNVEV (reference sequence). The CDR3 loop reads CASSRVRYNSPLHF. In nucleotides, the CDR3 is TGTGCCAGCAGTAGGGTGAGGTATAATTCACCCCTCCACTTT.

In its sample, this clonotype was seen a few times. V is TRBV11-2 and J is TRBJ2-1, with D maybe TRBD2 (5 bases). This CDR3 has 12 amino acids. V shed 5 bases and J shed 9 bases, with 11 bases lying between them. Germline V gene lookup returns CDR1 SGHAT and CDR2 FQNNGV. The CDR3 sequence is CASSQGGLEQFF. CDR3 in DNA: TGTGCCAGCAGCCAAGGAGGACTTGAGCAGTTCTTC.

This clonotype was counted a few times. V usage is TRBV7-9 and J usage is TRBJ2-7; TRBD1 matches at 7 bases. The CDR3 length is 16 residues. Per germline, CDR1 SEHNR and CDR2 FQNEAQ (reference sequence). V dropped 4 bases and J dropped 2; count of bases not matched to a gene: 11. The CDR3 sequence: CASSSGPGTAAYEQYF. For the CDR3, the DNA is TGTGCCAGCAGCTCCGGACCCGGGACAGCAGCCTACGAGCAGTACTTC.

This clonotype was detected a few times. The chain employs TRBV12-3 or TRBV12-4 and TRBJ1-5; no reliable D call. This CDR3 is 12 amino acids long. V was cut by 8 bases and J by 7 bases, with 12 bases left in between. CDR3 bases: TGTGCCAGCGCAACAGCCGACCAGCCCCAGCATTTT. It specifies CASATADQPQHF.

The chain is built from TRBV6-4 and TRBJ1-1; 7 bases align to TRBD1. The CDR3 has 13 amino acids. The germline gives CDR1 MRHNA, CDR2 SNTAGT. V was clipped by 4 bases and J by 7 bases; unmatched bases: 6. The CDR3 DNA sequence: TGTGCCAGCAGTGCCACGACAGGGCTTGAAGCTTTCTTT. Translation gives CASSATTGLEAFF.

This clonotype was seen more than once but under ten times. The chain couples TRBV9 to TRBJ1-2; D gene uncertain. Germline V CDR1 and CDR2: SGDLS, YYNGEE. The V end was cut by 3 bases, the J end by 6 bases, with 18 bases between. The CDR3 is made up of 15 amino acids. The CDR3 spells CASSAGDSNGHGYTF. In nucleotides, the CDR3 is TGTGCCAGCAGCGCCGGGGATTCAAACGGCCATGGCTACACCTTC.

This clonotype was seen more than once but under ten times. The chain is built from TRBV15 and TRBJ2-4; 8 nucleotides match TRBD1. Trimming at V came to 4 bases and at J to 4 bases, leaving 3 bases not matched to a gene. The CDR3 totals 14 residues. From germline, CDR1 is LNHNV and CDR2 YYDKDF (reference sequence). The CDR3 region is CATSNRQGKNIQYF. For the CDR3, the DNA is TGTGCCACCAGCAATCGACAGGGGAAAAACATTCAGTACTTC.

This clonotype has more than one count but fewer than ten. The rearrangement uses TRBV14 and TRBJ1-2; D gene uncertain. The germline V and J ends were trimmed by 1 base and 5 bases, with 8 bases remaining between them. The CDR3 loop spans 13 amino acids. CDR1 and CDR2 from the germline V gene are SGHDN and FVKESK. The CDR3, as DNA: TGTGCCAGCAGCCAAGTATCAAATTATGGCTACACCTTC. It codes for CASSQVSNYGYTF.

The chain has TRBV6-5 and TRBJ2-7; a weak D match, TRBD1 (6 bases). V lost 4 bases to trimming and J lost 6 bases, with 16 bases between them. CDR3 length equals 14 residues. Germline CDR1 is MNHEY and CDR2 is SVGAGI. The DNA for the CDR3 is TGTGCCAGCAGTTTCACAGGGTTGGGGCTCGAGCAGTACTTC. Translation gives CASSFTGLGLEQYF.

This clonotype was seen a handful of times. The chain couples TRBV12-3 or TRBV12-4 to TRBJ2-5; a weak D match, TRBD2 (6 bases). The J call may be in error: the DNA end matches TRBJ2-7 better. The CDR3 runs to 15 residues. The CDR3 coding sequence is TGTGCCAGCAGGGGGACGGGAGTGCGGAACTACGAGCAGTACTTC. Protein product: CASRGTGVRNYEQYF.

This clonotype was found a few times. The chain joins TRBV5-5 to TRBJ2-6; D unresolved. Trimming stripped 0 bases from V and 0 bases from J, with 7 bases between. Germline CDR1 and CDR2: SGHKS and YYEKEE (reference sequence). The CDR3 has 16 residues. CDR3 loop: CASSLDSSSGANVLTF. Here the CDR3 DNA reads TGTGCCAGCAGCTTGGACAGCAGCTCTGGGGCCAACGTCCTGACTTTC.

This clonotype was seen more than once but under ten times. The V call is TRBV5-1, the J call TRBJ1-2; D is undetermined. Germline CDR1 SGHRS, CDR2 YFSETQ. V was trimmed by 1 base and J by 5 bases, leaving 15 bases between them. The CDR3 consists of 15 residues. The CDR3 DNA is TGCGCCAGCAGCTTGAACGACGACCTGAGTTATGGCTACACCTTC. Translated, it gives CASSLNDDLSYGYTF. The full variable domain, with the rest looked up from reference TRBV5-1 and TRBJ1-2, is KAGVTQTPRYLIKTRGQQVTLSCSPISGHRSVSWYQQTPGQGLQFLFEYFSETQRNKGNFPGRFSGRQFSNSRSEMNVSTLELGDSALYLCASSLNDDLSYGYTFGSGTRLTVV.

The V call is TRBV4-3, the J call TRBJ2-1, with D perhaps given as TRBD1 or TRBD2 (5 bases each). The CDR3 extends over 14 amino acids. The germline V and J ends were trimmed by 4 bases and 7 bases, with 14 bases remaining between them. Germline V gene lookup returns CDR1 LGHNA and CDR2 YSLEER. The CDR3 here is CASSLPLEGNEQFF. The CDR3 region has the DNA TGCGCCAGCAGCCTCCCCCTTGAGGGGAATGAGCAGTTCTTC.

The chain has TRBV5-1 and TRBJ1-6, with D perhaps TRBD1 (5 bases). CDR1 SGHRS and CDR2 YFSETQ come from the germline V gene. Trimming stripped 4 bases from V and 6 bases from J, with 20 bases between. This CDR3 region has 17 residues. The CDR3 loop is CASSPQTAFPANSPLHF. In DNA, the CDR3 is TGCGCCAGCAGCCCGCAGACAGCCTTTCCGGCTAATTCACCCCTCCACTTT.

This clonotype was seen a handful of times. This sequence joins TRBV6-5 and TRBJ2-5, with D possibly being TRBD1 (5 bases). The DNA end is more similar to TRBJ2-7, so the J call may be wrong. From germline, CDR1 is MNHEY and CDR2 SVGAGI. The CDR3 consists of 13 residues. For the CDR3, the DNA is TGTGCCAGCAGTTGGGGCTCGGCAGGCGAGCAGTACTTC. Amino acid sequence: CASSWGSAGEQYF.